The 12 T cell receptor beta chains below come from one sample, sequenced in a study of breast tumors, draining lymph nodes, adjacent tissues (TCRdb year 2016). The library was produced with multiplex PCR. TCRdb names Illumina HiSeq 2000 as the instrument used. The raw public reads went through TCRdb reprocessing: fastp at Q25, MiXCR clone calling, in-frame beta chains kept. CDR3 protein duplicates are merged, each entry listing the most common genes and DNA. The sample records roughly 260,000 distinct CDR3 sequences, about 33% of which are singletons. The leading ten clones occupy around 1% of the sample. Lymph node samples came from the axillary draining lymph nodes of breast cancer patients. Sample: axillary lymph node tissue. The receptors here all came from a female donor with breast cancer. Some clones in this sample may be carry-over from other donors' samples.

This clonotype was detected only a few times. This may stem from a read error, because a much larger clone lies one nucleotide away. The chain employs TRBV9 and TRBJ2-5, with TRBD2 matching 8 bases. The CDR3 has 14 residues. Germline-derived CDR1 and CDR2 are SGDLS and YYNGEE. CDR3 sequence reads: CASSSSGLAETQSF. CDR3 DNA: TGTGCCAGCAGCTCCTCCGGACTAGCCGAGACCCAGTCCTTC.

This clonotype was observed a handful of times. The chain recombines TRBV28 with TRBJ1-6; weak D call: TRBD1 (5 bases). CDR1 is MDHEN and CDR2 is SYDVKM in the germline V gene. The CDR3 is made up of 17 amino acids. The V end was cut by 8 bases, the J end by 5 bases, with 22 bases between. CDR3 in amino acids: CASSSPSGGGDNSPLHF. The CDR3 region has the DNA TGTGCCAGCTCCTCTCCATCCGGGGGGGGAGATAATTCACCCCTCCACTTT.

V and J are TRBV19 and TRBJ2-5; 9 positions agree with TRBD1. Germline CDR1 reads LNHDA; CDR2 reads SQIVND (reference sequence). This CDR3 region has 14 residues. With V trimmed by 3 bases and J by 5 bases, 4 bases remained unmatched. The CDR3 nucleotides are TGTGCCAGTAGTATGGGACAGGGCGGGGAGACCCAGTACTTC. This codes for CASSMGQGGETQYF. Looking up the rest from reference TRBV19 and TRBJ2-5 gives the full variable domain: DGGITQSPKYLFRKEGQNVTLSCEQNLNHDAMYWYRQDPGQGLRLIYYSQIVNDFQKGDIAEGYSVSREKKESFPLTVTSAQKNPTAFYLCASSMGQGGETQYFGPGTRLLVL.

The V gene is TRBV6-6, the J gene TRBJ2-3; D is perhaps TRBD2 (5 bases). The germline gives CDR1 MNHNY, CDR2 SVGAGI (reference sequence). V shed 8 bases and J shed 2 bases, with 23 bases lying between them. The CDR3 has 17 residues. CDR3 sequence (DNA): TGTGCCAGCGTAGACGGTGGGGTAGCTAGCTACACAGATACGCAGTATTTT. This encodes CASVDGGVASYTDTQYF.

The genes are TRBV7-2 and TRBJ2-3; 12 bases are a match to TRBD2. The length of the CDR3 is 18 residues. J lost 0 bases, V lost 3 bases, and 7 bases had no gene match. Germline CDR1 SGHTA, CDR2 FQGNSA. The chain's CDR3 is CASSLGASGRASTDTQYF. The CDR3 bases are TGTGCCAGCAGCTTGGGGGCTAGCGGGAGGGCTAGCACAGATACGCAGTATTTT.

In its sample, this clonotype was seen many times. The CDR3 protein is CAIRTGDNQPQHF. The CDR3 DNA reads as TGTGCCATCCGGACAGGGGATAATCAGCCCCAGCATTTT. This chain connects TRBV2 to TRBJ1-5, with 9 positions matching TRBD1. J was trimmed by 4 bases and V by 10 bases; bases with no gene match: 5. This CDR3 has 13 residues. Per the germline V gene, CDR1 is SNHLY and CDR2 is FYNNEI.

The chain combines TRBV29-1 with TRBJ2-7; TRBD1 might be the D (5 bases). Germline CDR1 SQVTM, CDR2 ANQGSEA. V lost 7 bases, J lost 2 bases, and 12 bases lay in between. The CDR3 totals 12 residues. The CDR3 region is CSGTLETYEQYF. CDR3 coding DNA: TGCAGCGGGACATTGGAGACCTACGAGCAGTACTTC.

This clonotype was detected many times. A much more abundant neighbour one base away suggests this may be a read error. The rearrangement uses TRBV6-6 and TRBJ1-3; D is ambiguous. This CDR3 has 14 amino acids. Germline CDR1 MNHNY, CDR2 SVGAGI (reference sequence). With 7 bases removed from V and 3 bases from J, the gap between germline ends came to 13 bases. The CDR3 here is CASNFSEGGNTIYF. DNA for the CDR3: TGTGCCAGCAATTTTAGTGAAGGTGGAAACACCATATATTTT.

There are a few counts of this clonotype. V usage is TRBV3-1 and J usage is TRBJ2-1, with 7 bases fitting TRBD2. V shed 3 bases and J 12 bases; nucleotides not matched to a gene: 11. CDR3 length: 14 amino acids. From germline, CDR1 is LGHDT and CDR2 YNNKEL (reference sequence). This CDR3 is CASSQLGGSGWQFF. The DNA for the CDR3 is TGTGCCAGCAGCCAGCTGGGCGGGAGTGGGTGGCAGTTCTTC.

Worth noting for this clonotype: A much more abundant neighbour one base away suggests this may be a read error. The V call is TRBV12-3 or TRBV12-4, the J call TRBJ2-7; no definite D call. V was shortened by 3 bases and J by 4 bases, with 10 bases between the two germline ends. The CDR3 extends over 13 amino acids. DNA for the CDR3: TGTGCCAGCAGTTTTAGCCAGGTGTACGAGCAGTACTTC. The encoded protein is CASSFSQVYEQYF.

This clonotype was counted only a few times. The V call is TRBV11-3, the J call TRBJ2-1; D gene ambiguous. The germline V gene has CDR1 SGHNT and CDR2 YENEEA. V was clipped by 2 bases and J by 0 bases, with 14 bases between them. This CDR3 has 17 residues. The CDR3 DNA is TGTGCCAGCAGCTTATCAGGCTCACTGAGCTCCTACAATGAGCAGTTCTTC. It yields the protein CASSLSGSLSSYNEQFF.

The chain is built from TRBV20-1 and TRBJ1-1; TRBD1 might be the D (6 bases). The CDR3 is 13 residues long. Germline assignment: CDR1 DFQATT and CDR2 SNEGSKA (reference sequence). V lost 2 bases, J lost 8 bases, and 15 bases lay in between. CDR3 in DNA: TGCAGTGCTAGACAGCCCGGGGGGACAGAAGCTTTCTTT. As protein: CSARQPGGTEAFF.